A selection of T cell receptor beta chains follows, all from one sample in a study of T cell responses to AZD1222 COVID-19 vaccine. Clones were sequenced by immunoSEQ multiplex PCR, and TCRdb holds only the in-frame ones, with some missing. The sample carries 110,000 to 150,000 clones, 80% to 95% recorded once. The sequenced sample was peripheral blood, obtained on day 0 of AZD1222 vaccination. The source is an adult in good health. CDR3s include the opening cysteine and the closing phenylalanine or tryptophan. The D gene is left open where the match is weak. A clone size is listed for some rows: how often the clone was seen (once, few, many), or a class if it is expanded.

few | TRBD1 | TRBV5-1 | CASSLRGQVADTQYF
NA | NA | TRBV5-1 | CASSSLGKGNTEAFF
NA | TRBD1 | TRBV6-5 | CASTTGVQPQHF
NA | NA | TRBV15 | CATSRDRMEQFF
NA | NA | TRBV5-6 | CASSLTGTPAYEQYF
few | TRBD1 | TRBV7-2 | CASSLTGTALSGANVLTF
NA | NA | TRBV28 | CASSLPGTQYF
NA | NA | TRBV10-3 | CAISESGGQYYGYTF
NA | NA | TRBV10-2 | CASSDNRESYGYTF
NA | TRBD2 | TRBV5-4 | CASSSLAGEGEQYF
NA | NA | TRBV6-5 | CVKRQLMNTEAFF
NA | NA | TRBV9 | CASSGTGIQNTEAFF
once | NA | TRBV9 | CASSVSTRATRELFF
once | TRBD2 | TRBV20-1 | CSASLTSGRPPYEQYF
NA | NA | TRBV5-8 | CASSLPKQPQHF
NA | NA | TRBV5-1 | CASSLEPGKETQYF
NA | NA | TRBV19 | CASSIDTGTDTQYF
NA | NA | TRBV5-6 | CASSLMRGTDTQYF
NA | NA | TRBV7-2 | CASSWAPVKIYEQYF
NA | NA | TRBV11-2 | CASSPRGGRSTDTQYF
NA | NA | TRBV19 | CASSPAGGPDGEQYF
NA | TRBD2 | TRBV7-2 | CASSLAGRGYWNEQFF
NA | NA | TRBV6-5 | CASTAGGNQPQHF
NA | NA | TRBV6-5 | CASSRGHFNEQFF
NA | NA | TRBV6-5 | CASIGRGNEQFF
NA | TRBD1 | TRBV2 | CASSEGQGARDTQYF
NA | NA | TRBV21-1 | CASSKESNQPQHF
NA | NA | TRBV3-1/TRBV3-2 | CASSPLGGADGYTF
NA | NA | TRBV6-5 | CASSYEASSGANVLTF